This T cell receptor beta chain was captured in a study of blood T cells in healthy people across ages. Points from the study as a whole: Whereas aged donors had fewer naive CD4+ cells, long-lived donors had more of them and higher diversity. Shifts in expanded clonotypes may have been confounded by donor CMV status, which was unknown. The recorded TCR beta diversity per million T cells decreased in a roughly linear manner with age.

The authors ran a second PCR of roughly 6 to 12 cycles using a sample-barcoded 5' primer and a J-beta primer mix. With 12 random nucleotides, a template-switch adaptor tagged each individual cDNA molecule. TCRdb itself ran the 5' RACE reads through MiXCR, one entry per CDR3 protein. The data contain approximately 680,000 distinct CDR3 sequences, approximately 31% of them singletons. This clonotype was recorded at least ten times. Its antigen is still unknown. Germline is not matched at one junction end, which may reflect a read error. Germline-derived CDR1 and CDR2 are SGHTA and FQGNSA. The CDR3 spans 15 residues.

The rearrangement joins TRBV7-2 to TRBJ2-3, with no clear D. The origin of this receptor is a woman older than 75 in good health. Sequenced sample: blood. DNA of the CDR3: TGTGCCAGCAGCGTAGCTAAGGGCCGCACAGATACGCAGTATTTT. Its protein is CASSVAKGRTDTQYF.